This T cell receptor beta chain was documented in a study of regulatory T cells in long-lasting Graves disease. Study summary: Persistence in Graves' disease required over 5 years of antithyroid drugs plus positive TSH receptor antibodies.

In building TCR beta libraries, iRepertoire HTBI primers were used together with Arm-PCR of CDR3 regions. MiXCR was run by TCRdb on the multiplex PCR reads, yielding one entry per CDR3 protein. This sample has 300,000 to 350,000 distinct CDR3 sequences, with about 19% found just once. Time point noted: persistent/refractory GD, antithyroid drugs over 5 years with positive TRAb. From RNA extracted from PBMCs, the TCR library was made. The patients were enrolled through endocrinology in Xi'an, China. Germline-derived CDR1 and CDR2 are SGHTA and FQGTGA. The CDR3 is 16 amino acids. The junction had 5 bases not matched to a gene; V was cut back by 2 bases and J by 7 bases.

The sequencing used peripheral blood mononuclear cells (PBMCs), collected when the disease was refractory, from a patient treated with antithyroid drugs. This TCR derives from a female donor with Graves disease. The chain has TRBV7-3 and TRBJ2-3, with TRBD2 matching 14 bases. The CDR3, as DNA: TGTGCCAGCAGCTTAGGACTAGCGGGAGGATTGAATACGCAGTATTTT. It is translated as CASSLGLAGGLNTQYF. The whole variable domain, filled in from reference TRBV7-3 and TRBJ2-3, reads GAGVSQTPSNKVTEKGKYVELRCDPISGHTALYWYRQSLGQGPEFLIYFQGTGAADDSGLPNDRFFAVRPEGSVSTLKIQRTERGDSAVYLCASSLGLAGGLNTQYFGPGTRLTVL.